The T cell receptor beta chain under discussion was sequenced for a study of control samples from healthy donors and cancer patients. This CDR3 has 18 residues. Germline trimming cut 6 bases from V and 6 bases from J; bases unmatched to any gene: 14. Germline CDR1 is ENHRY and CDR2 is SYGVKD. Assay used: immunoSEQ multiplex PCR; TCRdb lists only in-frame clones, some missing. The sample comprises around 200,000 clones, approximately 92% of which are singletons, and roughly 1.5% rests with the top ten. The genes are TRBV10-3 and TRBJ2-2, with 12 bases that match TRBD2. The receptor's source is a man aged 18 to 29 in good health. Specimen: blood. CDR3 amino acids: CAISVMASGGAGAGELFF. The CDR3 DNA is TGTGCCATCAGCGTGATGGCTAGCGGGGGGGCAGGGGCCGGGGAGCTGTTTTTT.